Shown below are 21 T cell receptor beta chains from a single sample sequenced in a study of CD8+ T cells in alopecia areata listed by TCRdb under 2018. Libraries were made using the immunoSEQ multiplex PCR assay. RNA was extracted from all samples and reverse transcribed into cDNA, which served as template for TCR sequencing. The table was pulled from immuneACCESS by TCRdb, which kept in-frame rearrangements only. Such tables lose some clones; where checked, under half of the loss comes from unresolved V genes, and the rest has no known cause. The sample table holds roughly 150,000 clones, of which approximately 65% were seen once. The ten largest clones take up 36% of the sample. The sequenced sample was CD8+ T cells sorted from blood. These receptor sequences come from a human donor in good health.

This chain joins TRBV14 and TRBJ2-1, with 7 bases fitting TRBD2. The V gene end was trimmed by 7 bases and the J gene end by 2 bases; junction bases not matched to a gene: 5. The germline CDR1 and CDR2 sequences are SGHDN and FVKESK. The CDR3 totals 14 residues. The CDR3 DNA sequence: TGTGCCAGCAATGCGCGGGAGCCCTACAATGAGCAGTTCTTC. Residues: CASNAREPYNEQFF.

Only a few counts were recorded for this clone. This chain uses TRBV12-5 with TRBJ2-1; TRBD2 matches at 13 bases. This CDR3 comprises 17 residues. CDR1 is LGHNT and CDR2 is FRNRAP in the germline V gene. Losses at the gene ends were 4 bases for V and 3 bases for J; bases not matched to a gene: 6. The CDR3 spells CASGSGLAGASYNEQFF. The CDR3 DNA reads as TGTGCTAGTGGTTCCGGACTAGCGGGAGCCAGCTACAATGAGCAGTTCTTC.

J is TRBJ2-5 and V is TRBV5-6; 8 bases align to TRBD1. J lost 7 bases, V lost 4 bases, and 9 bases had no gene match. CDR1 SGHDT and CDR2 YYEEEE come from the germline V gene. This CDR3 is 14 amino acids long. The CDR3 loop reads CASSPLTGDRTQYF. CDR3 nucleotides: TGTGCCAGCAGCCCGCTGACAGGGGACAGGACCCAGTACTTC.

V gene TRBV27 combines with J gene TRBJ2-1; the D call may be TRBD1 or TRBD2 (5 bases each). The germline gives CDR1 MNHEY, CDR2 SMNVEV (reference sequence). The CDR3 runs to 16 residues. V was shortened by 1 base and J by 4 bases, with 14 bases between the two germline ends. CDR3 sequence reads: CASSLLSGTRYNEQFF. The CDR3 nucleotides are TGTGCCAGCAGTTTATTATCCGGGACGAGATACAATGAGCAGTTCTTC.

This clone was counted between two and nine times. The CDR3 is CASSLGPAGTKFF. In DNA form, the CDR3 reads TGTGCCAGCAGCTTAGGCCCCGCGGGGACGAAGTTCTTC. The rearrangement uses TRBV7-8 and TRBJ2-1; D possibly corresponds to TRBD2 (6 bases). The CDR3 covers 13 residues. Germline V gene lookup returns CDR1 SGHVS and CDR2 FQNEAQ. Trimming pared 1 base from V and 14 bases from J, leaving 15 bases between.

This rearrangement joins TRBV7-2 to TRBJ2-2; D call uncertain. Germline CDR1 is SGHTA and CDR2 is FQGNSA. The CDR3 sequence is 18 residues long. The V end lost 2 bases, the J end lost 1 base, and 17 bases lay between the germline ends. The CDR3: CASSLSFGETRNTGELFF. The CDR3 DNA reads as TGTGCCAGCAGCTTATCATTTGGGGAAACCAGGAACACCGGGGAGCTGTTTTTT.

This clone showed up just once. The chain is built from TRBV13 and TRBJ2-1; possible D gene TRBD1, 6 bases. V was shortened by 4 bases and J by 1 base, with 14 bases between the two germline ends. Germline lookup yields CDR1 PRHDT and CDR2 FYEKMQ (reference sequence). The CDR3 contains 16 residues. DNA of the CDR3: TGTGCCAGCAGCTCAGTTGGGGGCGATTCCTACAATGAGCAGTTCTTC. This encodes CASSSVGGDSYNEQFF. Full variable domain (missing parts from reference TRBV13 and TRBJ2-1): AAGVIQSPRHLIKEKRETATLKCYPIPRHDTVYWYQQGPGQDPQFLISFYEKMQSDKGSIPDRFSAQQFSDYHSELNMSSLELGDSALYFCASSSVGGDSYNEQFFGPGTRLTVL.

The chain uses TRBV6-5 and TRBJ2-2; no clear D gene. From germline, CDR1 is MNHEY and CDR2 SVGAGI. The CDR3 runs to 14 residues. The V gene lost 0 bases and the J gene lost 6 bases, with 8 bases spanning the gap. The CDR3 region is CASSYSRGAGELFF. The DNA for the CDR3 is TGTGCCAGCAGTTACTCCCGTGGAGCCGGGGAGCTGTTTTTT.

The rearrangement links TRBV29-1 to TRBJ1-2, with 8 bases identical to TRBD1. This CDR3 has 16 amino acids. From germline, CDR1 is SQVTM and CDR2 ANQGSEA. Germline trimming cut 0 bases from V and 4 bases from J; bases unmatched to any gene: 10. CDR3 DNA sequence: TGCAGCGTTGAAGATAGACAGGGGATATCCCCCTATGGCTACACCTTC. Translated: CSVEDRQGISPYGYTF.

The chain uses TRBV10-2 and TRBJ2-7; the match to TRBD2 covers 12 bases. V was clipped by 8 bases and J by 4 bases; unmatched bases: 6. The CDR3 sequence is 14 residues long. Looked up from germline, CDR1 is WSHSY and CDR2 is SAAADI. As DNA, the CDR3 is TGCGCCAGCCGTCCGGGACTAGCGGGTTACGAGCAGTACTTC. Translating it yields CASRPGLAGYEQYF.

This clone has only a few counts. V and J are TRBV4-2 and TRBJ2-7; no clear D gene. CDR3 length equals 11 residues. Germline lookup yields CDR1 LGHNA and CDR2 YNFKEQ. Trimming took off 1 base at V and 6 bases at J, with 4 bases between the two ends. The CDR3 DNA follows: TGTGCCAGCAGCCAAGGACTCGAGCAGTACTTC. Its protein product is CASSQGLEQYF.

This clone was detected only a few times. The CDR3 region is CSVEDRTSGRTGANVLTF. The CDR3 DNA reads TGCAGCGTTGAAGACCGGACTAGCGGGAGGACTGGGGCCAACGTCCTGACTTTC. The rearrangement uses TRBV29-1 and TRBJ2-6; 14 nucleotides align to TRBD2. The CDR3 consists of 18 residues. Germline CDR1 SQVTM, CDR2 ANQGSEA. Germline trimming cut 0 bases from V and 2 bases from J; bases unmatched to any gene: 3.

J is TRBJ2-1 and V is TRBV30; maybe TRBD1 (6 bases). The CDR3 length is 11 residues. Per germline, CDR1 GTSNPN and CDR2 SVGIG (reference sequence). V was clipped by 2 bases and J by 9 bases, with 8 bases between them. In nucleotides, the CDR3 is TGTGCCTGGAGTCAGGGGAGTGAGCAGTTCTTC. It codes for CAWSQGSEQFF.

This clone was counted a few times. This chain uses TRBV28 with TRBJ2-5; 12 positions match TRBD2. J gave up 4 bases and V 5 bases, and 5 bases lay outside the gene matches. The length of the CDR3 is 15 residues. Germline values: CDR1 MDHEN, CDR2 SYDVKM. DNA of the CDR3: TGTGCCAGCAGTCCCCGGACTAGCGGGATAGAGACCCAGTACTTC. This codes for CASSPRTSGIETQYF. Using reference TRBV28 and TRBJ2-5 for the parts outside the CDR3, the full variable domain is DVKVTQSSRYLVKRTGEKVFLECVQDMDHENMFWYRQDPGLGLRLIYFSYDVKMKEKGDIPEGYSVSREKKERFSLILESASTNQTSMYLCASSPRTSGIETQYFGPGTRLLVL.

A single count supports this clone. V and J are TRBV11-1 and TRBJ2-7; maybe TRBD1 (5 bases). The CDR3 extends over 14 amino acids. The V end lost 2 bases, the J end lost 3 bases, and 11 bases lay between the germline ends. Germline CDR1 is SGHAT and CDR2 is FQDESV (reference sequence). Here the CDR3 reads CASSLSRANYEQYF. CDR3 DNA: TGTGCCAGCAGCTTAAGCAGGGCGAACTACGAGCAGTACTTC.

The CDR3 region has the DNA TGTGCCAGCAGCCTACGACAGGGATGGGCAGATACGCAGTATTTT. Amino acids: CASSLRQGWADTQYF. The chain uses TRBV25-1 and TRBJ2-3, with 7 bases that match TRBD1. Trimming cost V 6 bases and J 4 bases; bases outside gene matches: 10. This CDR3 has 15 amino acids. The V gene's germline CDR1 is MGHDK and CDR2 SYGVNS.

V gene TRBV29-1 combines with J gene TRBJ2-7; 7 bases align to TRBD1. The CDR3 spans 14 residues. V dropped 4 bases and J dropped 3; count of bases not matched to a gene: 9. Germline values: CDR1 SQVTM, CDR2 ANQGSEA. As DNA, the CDR3 is TGCAGCGTTGCCCGGGTTGGACAGGACTACGAGCAGTACTTC. It encodes CSVARVGQDYEQYF.

The V gene is TRBV14, the J gene TRBJ1-5, with D hard to call. Germline-derived CDR1 and CDR2 are SGHDN and FVKESK. The CDR3 runs to 12 residues. Trimming removed 3 bases at V and 4 bases at J, with 4 bases between. Here the CDR3 DNA reads TGTGCCAGCAGCCACCAAAATCAGCCCCAGCATTTT. Amino acids: CASSHQNQPQHF.

CDR3 residues: CASSSRTGRLNTEAFF. CDR3 nucleotide sequence: TGTGCCAGCAGCTCGCGGACAGGGCGACTGAACACTGAAGCTTTCTTT. The V and J genes are TRBV9 and TRBJ1-1; TRBD1 matches at 8 bases. CDR3 length: 16 amino acids. Unmatched junction bases numbered 8, after V lost 4 bases and J lost 0 bases. Per germline, CDR1 SGDLS and CDR2 YYNGEE.

The chain is built from TRBV29-1 and TRBJ2-2, with 10 bases fitting TRBD2. With V trimmed by 5 bases and J by 4 bases, 4 bases remained unmatched. Germline CDR1 is SQVTM and CDR2 is ANQGSEA. The CDR3 covers 14 residues. The chain's CDR3 is CSVTSGRVTGELFF. The CDR3 DNA reads TGCAGCGTTACCAGCGGGAGGGTCACCGGGGAGCTGTTTTTT.

CDR3 nucleotide sequence: TGTGCCAGCAGTTCAGCGGGGACCACAGATACGCAGTATTTT. As protein: CASSSAGTTDTQYF. V gene TRBV6-4 combines with J gene TRBJ2-3; 7 bases fit TRBD2. Germline loops: CDR1 MRHNA, CDR2 SNTAGT. The V gene end was trimmed by 5 bases and the J gene end by 2 bases; junction bases not matched to a gene: 4. The CDR3 runs to 14 residues.